This TCR beta chain came from a study of human T cells and chemical hapten exposure. TCRdb reprocessed the RACE reads with MiXCR, giving one entry per CDR3 protein. Of under 200,000 distinct CDR3 sequences in the sample, roughly 15% were seen once. The sample's time point: patch test 1, 2 weeks after DPC sensitization. The treatment: therapeutic diphenylcyclopropenone sensitization with weekly scalp DPC. This clonotype was seen only a few times. The CDR3 is 14 amino acids. From germline, CDR1 is ENHRY and CDR2 SYGVKD. The V and J ends lost 7 bases and 1 base, in that order; junction bases with no gene match: 2.

The starting material was whole blood, obtained in connection with sensitization to the hapten diphenylcyclopropenone (DPC). This chain links TRBV10-3 with TRBJ2-3, with TRBD2 identical over 10 bases. The receptor was derived from a woman aged 25 to 39 with alopecia areata. Some clones in this sample may be carry-over from other donors' samples. The CDR3 spells CAITGTSGTDTQYF. DNA of the CDR3: TGTGCCATCACCGGGACTAGCGGCACAGATACGCAGTATTTT.